Listed below are T cell receptor beta chains from one sample, sequenced in a study of HIV-infected children after antiretroviral therapy interruption. TCRdb called the 3' RACE reads again in MiXCR, with one record for every CDR3 protein. Of about 15,000 distinct CDR3 sequences in the sample, approximately 3% were seen once. The sequencing used CD45RA+ CD4+ T cells from PBMCs, collected from a donor given antiretroviral therapy, either interrupted or continuous. The receptors shown here come from a child under 18 with HIV. Each CDR3 is given with its conserved first and last residue. D genes are given only for firm matches. Size is omitted from some rows. Given values are once, few, many or a class for expanded clones.

abundance	v_gene	j_gene	d_gene	CDR3aa	CDR3nt
-	TRBV10-1	TRBJ2-1	TRBD1	CASSVDRGLFDEQFF	TGCGCCAGCAGTGTCGACAGGGGACTGTTCGATGAGCAGTTCTTC
many	TRBV20-1	TRBJ2-7	-	CSGSGSSSYEQYF	TGCAGCGGAAGCGGGTCTAGCTCCTACGAGCAGTACTTC
many	TRBV27	TRBJ2-7	-	CASSLSPARPDEQYF	TGTGCCAGCAGTTTATCCCCGGCCAGACCGGACGAGCAGTACTTC
many	TRBV12-3/TRBV12-4	TRBJ1-4	-	CASSLVYGDSEKLFF	TGTGCCAGCAGCCTAGTGTATGGGGACTCGGAAAAACTGTTTTTT
many	TRBV29-1	TRBJ1-2	-	CSVDSSLTGRGYTF	TGCAGCGTTGATTCAAGCCTAACGGGAAGAGGCTACACCTTC
many	TRBV12-3/TRBV12-4	TRBJ1-1	TRBD1	CASRGTRGRGTEAFF	TGTGCCAGCAGAGGAACCAGGGGGCGAGGCACTGAAGCTTTCTTT
many	TRBV6-1	TRBJ2-7	-	CAVQTLYEQYF	TGTGCCGTCCAGACTCTTTACGAGCAGTACTTC
medium-sized	TRBV13	TRBJ1-5	-	CASSFTPYQPQHF	TGTGCCAGCAGCTTCACCCCCTATCAGCCCCAGCATTTT
many	TRBV4-1	TRBJ2-3	TRBD1	CASSFDRGTTDTQYF	TGCGCCAGCAGCTTCGACAGGGGTACGACAGATACGCAGTATTTT
once	TRBV5-6	TRBJ1-1	-	CASTPLSGTLKLFF	TGTGCCAGCACCCCGTTATCAGGAACTCTGAAGCTTTTCTTT
many	TRBV20-1	TRBJ2-7	TRBD1	CSASGTGNYEQYF	TGCAGTGCTAGCGGGACAGGGAACTACGAGCAGTACTTC
-	TRBV7-2	TRBJ2-1	TRBD2	CASSKGLADSYNEQFF	TGTGCCAGCAGCAAGGGACTAGCAGACTCCTACAATGAGCAGTTCTTC
many	TRBV6-1	TRBJ2-7	TRBD1	CAHGPDRSYEQYF	TGTGCCCACGGACCGGACAGGTCCTACGAGCAGTACTTC
medium-sized	TRBV11-2	TRBJ2-1	-	CASSLLGDYNEQFF	TGTGCCAGCAGCCTACTAGGGGACTACAATGAGCAGTTCTTC
many	TRBV7-2	TRBJ2-1	-	CAITITTAPSYNEQFF	TGTGCCATCACGATTACCACAGCTCCGTCCTACAATGAGCAGTTCTTC
many	TRBV29-1	TRBJ1-1	-	CSVLQGLNTEAFF	TGCAGCGTTTTACAGGGATTGAACACTGAAGCTTTCTTT
few	TRBV28	TRBJ2-3	TRBD1	CASSLRTDRTDFLTDTQYF	TGTGCCAGCAGTTTACGGACGGACAGGACGGACTTTCTCACAGATACGCAGTATTTT
many	TRBV19	TRBJ2-4	-	CASTNERFVGNIQYF	TGTGCCAGTACCAACGAAAGGTTCGTCGGAAACATTCAGTACTTC
-	TRBV27	TRBJ2-6	-	CASSLFGANVLTF	TGTGCCAGCAGTTTATTCGGGGCCAACGTCCTGACTTTC
many	TRBV19	TRBJ1-4	-	CASSRKPGHTNEKLFF	TGTGCCAGTAGCCGTAAACCGGGACACACTAATGAAAAACTGTTTTTT
many	TRBV12-3/TRBV12-4	TRBJ1-1	-	CASSLTSRGNAFF	TGTGCCAGCAGTTTAACCTCCAGGGGAAACGCTTTCTTT
many	TRBV6-5	TRBJ1-1	-	CASGKDNQGTRAFF	TGTGCCAGCGGTAAAGACAACCAAGGAACAAGAGCTTTCTTT
many	TRBV18	TRBJ2-1	TRBD2	CASSPGVGGAYNEQFF	TGTGCCAGCTCACCAGGAGTCGGGGGGGCCTACAATGAGCAGTTCTTC
-	TRBV1	TRBJ2-4	-	CSSSLRGGVDGNIQYF	TGCTCCAGCAGCCTCAGAGGGGGAGTGGACGGAAACATTCAGTACTTC
large	TRBV9	TRBJ2-5	-	CASSVGFGGAETQYF	TGTGCCAGCAGCGTAGGTTTCGGGGGAGCGGAGACCCAGTACTTC
many	TRBV6-1	TRBJ1-1	TRBD1	CASGQGVPEAFF	TGTGCCAGCGGACAGGGCGTGCCCGAAGCTTTCTTT
medium-sized	TRBV24-1	TRBJ2-1	-	CATSEGSYNEQFF	TGTGCCACCAGTGAGGGCTCCTACAATGAGCAGTTCTTC
many	TRBV2	TRBJ2-3	-	CASSEGIWADTDTQYF	TGTGCCAGCAGTGAAGGAATTTGGGCAGACACAGATACGCAGTATTTT
many	TRBV15	TRBJ2-2	-	CATSPSAGNSYNTGELFF	TGTGCCACCAGCCCGAGCGCGGGAAATAGTTATAACACCGGGGAGCTGTTTTTT
many	TRBV5-1	TRBJ1-1	TRBD1	CASSTLDRGQVRAFF	TGCGCCAGCAGCACCCTGGACAGGGGGCAGGTTCGCGCTTTCTTT
many	TRBV7-2	TRBJ2-1	TRBD2	CASSLASGGGYNEQFF	TGTGCCAGCAGCTTAGCCTCGGGCGGGGGTTACAATGAGCAGTTCTTC
-	TRBV5-6	TRBJ1-5	TRBD1	CASSAGTEQPQHF	TGTGCCAGCAGCGCCGGGACAGAACAGCCCCAGCATTTT
few	TRBV10-3	TRBJ1-2	TRBD1	CAIREGTASGYTF	TGTGCCATCCGTGAGGGGACAGCGTCGGGCTACACCTTC
-	TRBV12-3/TRBV12-4	TRBJ1-5	TRBD1	CASSSTGTQPQHF	TGTGCCAGCAGTTCGACAGGGACTCAGCCCCAGCATTTT
many	TRBV12-3/TRBV12-4	TRBJ2-5	TRBD1	CASSYTGEDTQYF	TGTGCCAGCAGTTATACAGGGGAAGACACCCAGTACTTT
many	TRBV14	TRBJ2-1	TRBD2	CASSPLGLRGSSYNEQFF	TGTGCCAGCAGCCCCTTGGGTTTGCGGGGGAGCTCCTACAATGAGCAGTTCTTC
many	TRBV12-3/TRBV12-4	TRBJ2-1	-	CASAIRGRSYNEQFF	TGTGCCAGCGCCATTCGGGGGAGAAGCTACAATGAGCAGTTCTTC
many	TRBV5-1	TRBJ2-7	TRBD2	CASSSTFGTSAVKYSYEQYF	TGCGCCAGCAGCTCCACTTTTGGGACTAGCGCCGTAAAATATTCCTACGAGCAGTACTTC
few	TRBV9	TRBJ1-6	-	CASSPAAGPGSPLHF	TGTGCCAGCAGCCCTGCAGCGGGGCCCGGATCACCCCTCCACTTT
few	TRBV7-9	TRBJ1-2	-	CASSRRDKILINYGYTF	TGTGCCAGCAGCCGGCGGGATAAGATTCTAATCAACTATGGCTACACCTTC
many	TRBV6-1	TRBJ1-1	-	CASSEAGRGSTEAFF	TGTGCCAGCAGTGAAGCGGGGAGGGGGAGCACTGAAGCTTTCTTT
many	TRBV10-2	TRBJ2-1	-	CASSGNEQFF	TGCGCCAGCAGTGGGAATGAGCAGTTCTTC
many	TRBV28	TRBJ2-5	TRBD2	CASSVAGGPLETQYF	TGTGCCAGCAGTGTAGCGGGGGGGCCTCTCGAGACCCAGTACTTC
many	TRBV4-1	TRBJ1-1	-	CASSQELEGLAFF	TGCGCCAGCAGCCAAGAATTAGAGGGTTTGGCTTTCTTT
medium-sized	TRBV12-3/TRBV12-4	TRBJ2-7	TRBD2	CASSFGLAGDEQYF	TGTGCCAGCAGTTTCGGACTAGCGGGAGACGAGCAGTACTTC
many	TRBV10-3	TRBJ2-7	TRBD1	CAISETDRGKQYF	TGTGCCATCAGTGAGACCGACAGGGGTAAGCAGTACTTC
many	TRBV10-2	TRBJ1-2	-	CASSDATNSDYTF	TGTGCCAGCAGTGATGCAACAAACTCCGACTACACCTTC
many	TRBV5-1	TRBJ1-1	-	CASSLVLGGGTEAFF	TGCGCCAGCAGCTTGGTTTTGGGAGGGGGCACTGAAGCTTTCTTT
many	TRBV5-4	TRBJ1-2	TRBD1	CASSPGGRGNGYTF	TGTGCCAGCAGCCCAGGGGGGAGAGGTAATGGCTACACCTTC
medium-sized	TRBV16	TRBJ1-3	TRBD1	CASSQTGGAGNTIYF	TGTGCCAGCAGCCAAACAGGGGGTGCTGGAAACACCATATATTTT
medium-sized	TRBV18	TRBJ1-2	TRBD1	CASSLGQGANYGYTF	TGTGCCAGCTCCCTTGGACAGGGGGCGAACTATGGCTACACCTTC
many	TRBV5-6	TRBJ1-1	-	CASSFSASADHNTEAFF	TGTGCCAGCAGCTTCTCCGCCAGCGCAGATCATAACACTGAAGCTTTCTTT
many	TRBV5-1	TRBJ1-1	TRBD1	CASSVSTGVLLLNTEAFF	TGCGCCAGCAGCGTATCGACAGGGGTCCTCCTACTGAACACTGAAGCTTTCTTT